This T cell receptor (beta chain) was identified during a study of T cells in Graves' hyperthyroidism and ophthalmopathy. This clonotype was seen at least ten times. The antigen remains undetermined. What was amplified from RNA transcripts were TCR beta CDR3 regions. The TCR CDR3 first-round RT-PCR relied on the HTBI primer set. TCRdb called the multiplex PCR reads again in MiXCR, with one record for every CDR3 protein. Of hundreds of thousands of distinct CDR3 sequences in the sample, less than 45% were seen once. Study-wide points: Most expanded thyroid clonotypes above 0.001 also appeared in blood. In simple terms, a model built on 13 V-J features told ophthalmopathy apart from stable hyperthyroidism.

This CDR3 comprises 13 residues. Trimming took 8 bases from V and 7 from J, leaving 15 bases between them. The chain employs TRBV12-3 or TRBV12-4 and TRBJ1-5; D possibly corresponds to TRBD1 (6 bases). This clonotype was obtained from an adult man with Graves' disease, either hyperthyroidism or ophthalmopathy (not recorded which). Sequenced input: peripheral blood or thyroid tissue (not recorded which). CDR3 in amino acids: CASRQGRGQPQHF. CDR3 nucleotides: TGTGCCAGCCGCCAGGGGAGAGGGCAGCCCCAGCATTTT.